These 27 T cell receptor beta chains originate from one sample sequenced in a study of T cell responses to AZD1222 COVID-19 vaccine. Profiling relied on immunoSEQ multiplex PCR, and the TCRdb table lists in-frame clones only, not all of them. Of roughly 140,000 clones in the sample, approximately 88% were seen once. The sequencing used peripheral blood, collected on day 0 of MenACWY control vaccination. Receptors were obtained from an adult in good health.

The V call is TRBV29-1, the J call TRBJ1-1, with no clear D. The germline CDR1 and CDR2 sequences are SQVTM and ANQGSEA. CDR3 length: 13 residues. V lost 6 bases, J lost 4 bases, and 15 bases lay in between. CDR3: CSVADGQRTEAFF. CDR3 nucleotide sequence: TGCAGCGTGGCAGACGGGCAACGCACTGAAGCTTTCTTT.

The J gene is TRBJ2-1, the V gene TRBV4-3; D remains ambiguous. Trimming removed 7 bases from V and 0 bases from J, with 10 bases in between. The CDR3 spans 14 residues. The V gene's germline CDR1 is LGHNA and CDR2 YSLEER. The DNA of the CDR3 is TGCGCCAGCACCAGAGACGGCTCCTACAATGAGCAGTTCTTC. It translates to CASTRDGSYNEQFF.

The chain couples TRBV5-1 to TRBJ2-7; unclear D gene. V lost 3 bases and J lost 0, with 13 bases in between. CDR1 and CDR2 from the germline V gene are SGHRS and YFSETQ. CDR3 length: 15 amino acids. The CDR3 protein is CASSSDPWSSYEQYF. The CDR3 nucleotides are TGCGCCAGCAGCTCGGACCCTTGGAGCTCCTACGAGCAGTACTTC.

The V gene is TRBV7-2, the J gene TRBJ2-3, with D unresolved. The CDR3 is made up of 14 amino acids. The germline V gene encodes CDR1 SGHTA and CDR2 FQGNSA. V gave up 1 base and J gave up 3 bases, with 8 bases separating them. The CDR3: CASSLGLGTDTQYF. The CDR3 nucleotides read TGTGCCAGCAGCTTAGGGTTGGGAACAGATACGCAGTATTTT.

This chain uses TRBV5-6 with TRBJ2-7; TRBD1 matches at 9 bases. CDR1 is SGHDT, CDR2 YYEEEE, per germline. The V and J ends lost 8 bases and 5 bases, in that order; junction bases with no gene match: 8. The length of the CDR3 is 13 residues. The CDR3, as DNA: TGTGCCAGTAGAAGGACAGGGGCCCACGAGCAGTACTTC. It yields the protein CASRRTGAHEQYF.

This chain links TRBV5-5 with TRBJ2-7; 10 bases map to TRBD2. This CDR3 has 15 amino acids. V was clipped by 0 bases and J by 6 bases; unmatched bases: 6. The germline gives CDR1 SGHKS, CDR2 YYEKEE (reference sequence). The CDR3 loop is CASSLVLAGAREQYF. CDR3 sequence (DNA): TGTGCCAGCAGCTTGGTTCTAGCGGGAGCCCGCGAGCAGTACTTC.

The chain recombines TRBV19 with TRBJ2-1, with TRBD2 identical over 8 bases. The CDR3 loop spans 17 amino acids. The germline V gene has CDR1 LNHDA and CDR2 SQIVND (reference sequence). With 1 base clipped from V and 2 bases from J, the junction kept 7 bases outside the gene matches. The CDR3 DNA is TGTGCCAGTAGTATAGGGTCAGCGGGAGTGGCCTACAATGAGCAGTTCTTC. This translates into CASSIGSAGVAYNEQFF. Combining the CDR3 with reference TRBV19 and TRBJ2-1 gives the whole variable domain DGGITQSPKYLFRKEGQNVTLSCEQNLNHDAMYWYRQDPGQGLRLIYYSQIVNDFQKGDIAEGYSVSREKKESFPLTVTSAQKNPTAFYLCASSIGSAGVAYNEQFFGPGTRLTVL.

V and J are TRBV21-1 and TRBJ2-5; the tabulated D call, TRBD1, remains unverified against the DNA. TRBV21-1 is a pseudogene. CDR3 length equals 16 residues. The CDR3 protein is CASSSHSGTGRETQYF. The DNA of the CDR3 is TGTGCCAGCAGCTCTCATTCCGGGACAGGGAGAGAGACCCAGTACTTC.

This clone was seen once. The chain couples TRBV28 to TRBJ1-3; a possible D gene is TRBD1 (5 bases). This CDR3 contains 17 residues. V was pared by 7 bases and J by 0 bases, with 19 bases between. Germline V CDR1 and CDR2: MDHEN, SYDVKM. In nucleotides, the CDR3 is TGTGCCAGCACCAACCCGGGACTTCTCTCCTCTGGAAACACCATATATTTT. Translation gives CASTNPGLLSSGNTIYF.

The chain couples TRBV5-1 to TRBJ2-3; D gene ambiguous. Germline-derived CDR1 and CDR2 are SGHRS and YFSETQ. The germline V and J ends were trimmed by 0 bases and 2 bases, with 22 bases remaining between them. This CDR3 contains 19 residues. The CDR3 bases are TGCGCCAGCAGCTTGGCCATCACGTCGGCGGCCATCAACACAGATACGCAGTATTTT. It is translated as CASSLAITSAAINTDTQYF.

The chain joins TRBV28 to TRBJ2-2; D is possibly TRBD2 (6 bases). Trimming took 9 bases from V and 6 from J, leaving 17 bases between them. In germline, CDR1 is MDHEN, CDR2 SYDVKM. The CDR3 is 14 amino acids. DNA of the CDR3: TGTGCCAGTGGGCGGGGCGGCTTGGCCGGGGAGCTGTTTTTT. Its protein is CASGRGGLAGELFF.

CDR3 sequence: CASSQGKGGTVRVEKLFF. In DNA, the CDR3 is TGTGCCAGCAGCCAAGGGAAAGGCGGGACAGTCCGGGTCGAAAAACTGTTTTTT. This chain links TRBV14 with TRBJ1-4, with 7 nucleotides matching TRBD1. Unmatched junction bases numbered 16, after V lost 1 base and J lost 8 bases. The CDR3 spans 18 residues. Per the germline V gene, CDR1 is SGHDN and CDR2 is FVKESK.

The V gene is TRBV4-3, the J gene TRBJ1-2; D not certain. The V gene's germline CDR1 is LGHNA and CDR2 YSLEER. Trimming took off 2 bases at V and 8 bases at J, with 15 bases between the two ends. The CDR3 totals 14 residues. The CDR3 bases are TGCGCCAGCAGCCAACCCGACTCCCCCGGGGGCTACACCTTC. As protein: CASSQPDSPGGYTF.

This rearrangement joins TRBV4-1 to TRBJ2-7, with 9 bases fitting TRBD1. CDR3 length equals 13 residues. Germline V gene lookup returns CDR1 MGHRA and CDR2 YSYEKL. V dropped 5 bases and J dropped 5; count of bases not matched to a gene: 4. The CDR3 reads CASSARTGDEQYF. For the CDR3, the DNA is TGCGCCAGCAGCGCCCGGACAGGGGACGAGCAGTACTTC.

The chain links TRBV25-1 to TRBJ2-7; no clear D. V shed 5 bases and J shed 5 bases, with 7 bases lying between them. Germline V gene sequence: CDR1 MGHDK, CDR2 SYGVNS. The CDR3 extends over 11 amino acids. CDR3 nucleotides: TGTGCCAGCAGTCTCGCCCACGAGCAGTACTTC. This codes for CASSLAHEQYF.

The rearrangement links TRBV7-9 to TRBJ1-3; D not resolved. The CDR3 consists of 14 residues. Germline CDR1 is SEHNR and CDR2 is FQNEAQ (reference sequence). V shed 2 bases and J shed 0 bases, with 5 bases lying between them. The CDR3 nucleotides read TGTGCCAGCAGCTTACCGGACTCTGGAAACACCATATATTTT. Translating it yields CASSLPDSGNTIYF.

The chain links TRBV18 to TRBJ1-4; D not resolved. Germline V lookup: CDR1 KGHSH, CDR2 LQKENI. The CDR3 length is 16 residues. V was pared by 3 bases and J by 6 bases, with 17 bases between. For the CDR3, the DNA is TGTGCCAGCTCACCTCAAACCCCAGGTTGGGATGAAAAACTGTTTTTT. Protein: CASSPQTPGWDEKLFF. Supplemented by reference TRBV18 and TRBJ1-4, the full variable domain reads NAGVMQNPRHLVRRRGQEARLRCSPMKGHSHVYWYRQLPEEGLKFMVYLQKENIIDESGMPKERFSAEFPKEGPSILRIQQVVRGDSAAYFCASSPQTPGWDEKLFFGSGTQLSVL.

The chain has TRBV24-1 and TRBJ2-5; 7 bases align to TRBD1. The CDR3 contains 15 residues. V dropped 3 bases and J dropped 4; count of bases not matched to a gene: 7. The germline CDR1 and CDR2 sequences are KGHDR and SFDVKD. The CDR3 coding sequence is TGTGCCACCAGTGATCCGACAGGGCCGGGAGAGACCCAGTACTTC. Translation: CATSDPTGPGETQYF.

CDR3 DNA sequence: TGTGCCAGCAGCTCCTGGGGACTAGCGGGAGGGGATACGCAGTATTTT. It translates to CASSSWGLAGGDTQYF. This chain uses TRBV7-6 with TRBJ2-3; the match to TRBD2 covers 16 bases. J was trimmed by 6 bases and V by 4 bases; bases with no gene match: 4. Germline CDR1 and CDR2: SGHVS and FNYEAQ. The length of the CDR3 is 16 residues.

The chain is built from TRBV2 and TRBJ1-6; D may be TRBD1 (6 bases). The CDR3 has 14 residues. Germline lookup yields CDR1 SNHLY and CDR2 FYNNEI. Deletions cut 9 bases from V and 8 bases from J, with 17 bases between. In DNA, the CDR3 is TGTGCCAGTTTGGGGGACATTGGTTATTCACCCCTCCACTTT. This translates into CASLGDIGYSPLHF.

V and J are TRBV10-3 and TRBJ2-3, with 11 positions matching TRBD2. The germline gives CDR1 ENHRY, CDR2 SYGVKD. The CDR3 consists of 16 residues. Trimming took 3 bases from V and 2 from J; bases not matched to a gene: 4. Written as DNA, the CDR3 is TGTGCCATCAGTGATCTAGCGGGGGGTAACACAGATACGCAGTATTTT. It yields the protein CAISDLAGGNTDTQYF.

This clone was detected once. The DNA for the CDR3 is TGTGCCAGCAGCTTCAGGGGGCTCGGATATGGCTACACCTTC. Translating gives CASSFRGLGYGYTF. The chain joins TRBV3-1 (or the pseudogene TRBV3-2) to TRBJ1-2, with 8 bases matching TRBD1. The CDR3 spans 14 residues. CDR1 and CDR2 (germline): LGHDT, YNNKEL (reference sequence). V lost 5 bases, J lost 5 bases, and 7 bases stayed unmatched.

The chain uses TRBV19 and TRBJ2-2, with TRBD2 matching 7 bases. The CDR3 sequence is 16 residues long. V was pared by 7 bases and J by 4 bases, with 12 bases of the junction left unmatched. Germline loops: CDR1 LNHDA, CDR2 SQIVND (reference sequence). CDR3 sequence reads: CASTLGLVSGTGELFF. CDR3 DNA sequence: TGTGCCAGTACCCTCGGACTAGTCTCCGGCACCGGGGAGCTGTTTTTT.

This chain joins TRBV7-3 and TRBJ2-2; 9 bases align to TRBD2. This CDR3 is built from 17 residues. V was pared by 4 bases and J by 2 bases, with 8 bases of the junction left unmatched. CDR1 is SGHTA, CDR2 FQGTGA, per germline. The CDR3 DNA reads TGTGCCAGCAGCTACCGCGGGGGGGCCTCTAACACCGGGGAGCTGTTTTTT. Protein product: CASSYRGGASNTGELFF.

This rearrangement joins TRBV12-3 or TRBV12-4 to TRBJ1-2; maybe TRBD1 (6 bases). The CDR3 is made up of 11 amino acids. V was clipped by 6 bases and J by 7 bases, with 9 bases between them. CDR3 sequence reads: CASRQGLGYTF. CDR3 coding DNA: TGTGCCAGCAGACAGGGACTTGGCTACACCTTC.

The chain uses TRBV27 and TRBJ1-5, with 8 bases fitting TRBD1. The CDR3 is 15 amino acids. V lost 4 bases, J lost 3 bases, and 5 bases stayed unmatched. Germline CDR1 MNHEY, CDR2 SMNVEV (reference sequence). The CDR3 region has the DNA TGTGCCAGCAGTTCTCGGACAGGGCTCAATCAGCCCCAGCATTTT. The encoded protein is CASSSRTGLNQPQHF.

V usage is TRBV5-1 and J usage is TRBJ1-4; possibly TRBD1 for D (6 bases). Germline CDR1 reads SGHRS; CDR2 reads YFSETQ. This CDR3 spans 14 amino acids. V was shortened by 4 bases and J by 8 bases, with 15 bases between the two germline ends. The CDR3 sequence is CASSPGAEGEKLFF. The CDR3 DNA reads as TGCGCCAGCAGCCCAGGGGCCGAAGGAGAAAAACTGTTTTTT.